The sequence of this T cell receptor gamma chain was determined in a study of gamma delta lymphoproliferative disorders and STAT genes listed by TCRdb under 2018. Notes on the research overall: Gamma-chain libraries were prepared from at least 50 ng of genomic DNA using the LymphoTrack Dx TCRG Assay. To confirm the results, all delta-chain samples and two gamma-chain samples were sequenced a second time. Delta-chain libraries followed the EuroClonality-NGS working group standard operating procedure, because no corresponding Invivoscribe delta assay was available. The study profiled TCR gamma and delta CDR3 repertoires by deep sequencing in Tgammadelta lymphoproliferative disease patients and healthy controls, within a larger immunophenotypic and STAT-mutation study.

General study outcomes and caveats: T cells in controls likely covered a range of maturation stages, whereas leukemic cells were skewed toward terminal effectors, which could potentially limit comparisons between patients and controls. When whole repertoires were clustered, gamma repertoires from patients grouped apart from those of healthy controls, but delta repertoires did not separate between the groups. The authors pointed out that NGS specificity may be lower at low frequencies, so whether leukemic clones are public or private needs to be confirmed. Almost every major gamma and delta clonotype in patients was public, meaning shared with at least one healthy donor, and only two gamma clonotypes were private to disease.

TCR sequencing was performed on genomic DNA from peripheral blood mononuclear cells isolated from patients and controls. The control group, matched to the patients for age and sex, consisted of around 23 healthy adult blood donors (about twelve males and some 11 females) with a median age of around 60 years. To note about this clone: Its antigen target is currently unknown. The input lacks base qualities; no much larger clone sits a single base away.

In both library methods, multiplex PCR was carried out with primers targeting conserved V and J regions of the TCR genes. Purified and pooled amplicons were sequenced on an Illumina MiSeq platform. The original pipeline was this. V(D)J alignment, clonotype assembly and translation were done with MiXCR, while functionality assessment and CDR3 repertoire analyses were done with VDJtools. CDR3 followed the IMGT definition, and analyses included only productive sequences that used functional genes, leaving out ORF genes and pseudogenes. A custom Python script was used to search all patients and controls for identical amino acid CDR3s of major clonotypes (frequency >=5%). A one-sided non-parametric Wilcoxon test was used to compare clonotype frequencies between patients and controls. Identical DNA sequences were merged into single rows after TCRdb reprocessed the public reads with CATT. In this record, the V and J calls reflect TCRdb's handling and not the investigators' own analysis. A total of just over 750 gamma-chain clones appear in this sample, about 30% of them only once. The ten top clones hold about 18% of the sample.

The CDR3, from cysteine to phenylalanine, totals 14 residues. The kept DNA is CDR3 alone, 42 bases in frame from the first base. The germline V end is reduced by 0 bases and the J end by 11 bases; junction bases left unmatched: 6. This chain joins TRGV11 to TRGJP2. In the absence of a J gene in TCRdb, the DNA was matched to germline to assign it here. TRGV11 is marked as an open reading frame, function uncertain. Sequences were obtained from blood. The sequence was collected from a human donor in good health. CDR3 reads: CACWIRHGEWIKTF. Read as DNA, the sequence is TGTGCCTGCTGGATTAGGCACGGGGAGTGGATCAAGACGTTT.